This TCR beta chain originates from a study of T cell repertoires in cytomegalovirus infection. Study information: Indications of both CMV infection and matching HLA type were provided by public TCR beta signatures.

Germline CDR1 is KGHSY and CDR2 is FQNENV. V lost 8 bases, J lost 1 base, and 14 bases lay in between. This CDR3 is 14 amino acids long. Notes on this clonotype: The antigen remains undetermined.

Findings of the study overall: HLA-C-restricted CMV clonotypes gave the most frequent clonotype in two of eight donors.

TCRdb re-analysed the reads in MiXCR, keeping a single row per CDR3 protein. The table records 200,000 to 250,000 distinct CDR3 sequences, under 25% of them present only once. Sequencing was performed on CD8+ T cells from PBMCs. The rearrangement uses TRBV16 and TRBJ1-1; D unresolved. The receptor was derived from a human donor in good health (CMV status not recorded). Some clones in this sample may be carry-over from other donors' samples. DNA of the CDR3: TGTGCCAGCTCCCGTGAGGTGGGGAACACTGAAGCTTTCTTT. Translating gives CASSREVGNTEAFF.